This T cell receptor (beta chain) was sequenced for a study of blood T cell repertoires in COVID-19. Methods used by the authors: For nucleated cells, counts were estimated from reference gene primer amplification. Sequencing used immunoSEQ multiplex PCR; TCRdb keeps in-frame clones, though not all of them. The DNA was the basis for D and trimming; V, J and clone size are from that table. Found here are more than 350,000 clones, around nine tenths of them singletons; the top ten hold roughly a tenth. The CDR3 runs to 13 residues. Looked up from germline, CDR1 is MDHEN and CDR2 is SYDVKM. Sequenced sample: PBMCs or T cells enriched from blood (not recorded which). The origin of this receptor is a woman between 50 and 59 years old who had recovered from COVID-19. The chain combines TRBV28 with TRBJ1-5; TRBD1 might be the D (6 bases). DNA of the CDR3: TGTGCAGTAACAGGGTCCCTCAATCAGCCCCAGCATTTT. As protein: CAVTGSLNQPQHF.